This T cell receptor beta chain was sequenced during a study of identical twins. Germline CDR1 LGHNA, CDR2 YNFKEQ. V dropped 1 base and J dropped 0 bases, with 9 bases sitting between them. CDR3 length: 15 residues. TCRdb used MiXCR to reprocess the 5' RACE reads, holding one entry per CDR3 protein. The sample shows 250,000 or so distinct CDR3 sequences, more than 9.5% of them seen only once. This clonotype appeared a few times. The antigen remains unidentified. The study's findings and limits: There was more out-of-frame TCR alpha sharing in monozygotic twins than models estimated. Instead of following the same donors, the conclusions were based on cross-sectional statistical analysis.

These same data were also listed under a study on yellow fever vaccine responses in identical twins. That paper states: Twins showed a vaccine T cell response that reportedly seemed partly convergent, partly personalized.

Source material: memory (CD45RO+) T cells sorted from blood. This receptor was identified in a woman aged 18 to 35 in good health. V and J are TRBV4-2 and TRBJ2-5; D gene unclear. The CDR3 bases are TGTGCCAGCAGCCAAGTATGGGGTTACCAAGAGACCCAGTACTTC. Encoded protein: CASSQVWGYQETQYF.